The next 17 T cell receptor beta chains were all read from a single sample in a study of T cell repertoires in cytomegalovirus infection. TCRdb reprocessed the reads via MiXCR and lists one record per CDR3 protein. The table has more than 400,000 distinct CDR3 sequences, around 27% seen once; the top ten hold less than 15%. The sequenced sample was PBMCs. The receptors here all came from a human donor in good health (CMV status not recorded). Some clones in this sample may be carry-over from other donors' samples.

This clonotype was observed many times. The chain is built from TRBV27 and TRBJ2-4; the D is unclear. The germline V gene has CDR1 MNHEY and CDR2 SMNVEV (reference sequence). With 6 bases removed from V and 0 bases from J, the gap between germline ends came to 15 bases. CDR3 length equals 16 residues. CDR3 amino acids: CASRPPGRLAKNIQYF. DNA for the CDR3: TGTGCCAGCAGACCCCCAGGCAGATTAGCCAAAAACATTCAGTACTTC.

This chain joins TRBV7-9 and TRBJ2-7; D is tentatively TRBD1 or TRBD2 (6 bases each). The CDR3 length is 15 residues. V was clipped by 5 bases and J by 5 bases, with 19 bases between them. Germline V gene sequence: CDR1 SEHNR, CDR2 FQNEAQ (reference sequence). CDR3 residues: CASSQLGGRRDEQYF. The CDR3 DNA reads as TGTGCCAGCAGCCAATTGGGGGGCAGACGAGACGAGCAGTACTTC.

This clonotype was seen repeatedly, ten times or more. The chain recombines TRBV7-8 with TRBJ1-5; D remains ambiguous. Germline loops: CDR1 SGHVS, CDR2 FQNEAQ. Deletions cut 4 bases from V and 5 bases from J, with 6 bases between. The CDR3 loop spans 12 amino acids. CDR3 residues: CASSSADQPQHF. The CDR3, as DNA: TGTGCCAGCAGCTCAGCCGATCAGCCCCAGCATTTT.

A few counts support this clonotype. The chain uses TRBV12-5 and TRBJ2-3; 14 nucleotides line up with TRBD2. From germline, CDR1 is LGHNT and CDR2 FRNRAP. This CDR3 contains 19 residues. J lost 4 bases, V lost 3 bases, and 12 bases had no gene match. The CDR3 DNA follows: TGTGCTAGTGGTTTAGACCCTGGGGGACTAGCGGGAGCGGCAGATACGCAGTATTTT. Translating gives CASGLDPGGLAGAADTQYF.

V is TRBV20-1 and J is TRBJ2-7, with TRBD2 matching over 13 bases. Trimming at V came to 0 bases and at J to 5 bases, leaving 4 bases not matched to a gene. Germline V gene data show CDR1 as DFQATT and CDR2 as SNEGSKA (reference sequence). The CDR3 extends over 15 amino acids. Here the CDR3 DNA reads TGCAGTGCTAGAGATCAGGGGACTAGCGGGAACGAGCAGTACTTC. It yields the protein CSARDQGTSGNEQYF.

The chain links TRBV6-5 to TRBJ2-2, with 8 bases matching TRBD2. CDR3 length: 16 amino acids. V lost 2 bases and J lost 5; bases outside the gene matches: 7. Germline V CDR1 and CDR2: MNHEY, SVGAGI. The CDR3 DNA reads as TGTGCCAGCAGTTACGACCCGGGAGGGGGTACCGGGGAGCTGTTTTTT. Translation: CASSYDPGGGTGELFF.

This clonotype was detected ten times or more. The V and J genes are TRBV7-6 and TRBJ2-1; TRBD2 aligns across 16 bases. Germline CDR1 and CDR2: SGHVS and FNYEAQ. J gave up 3 bases and V 5 bases, and 4 bases lay outside the gene matches. CDR3 length: 17 residues. This CDR3 reads CASSPGTSGRGYNEQFF. The CDR3 DNA reads TGTGCCAGCAGCCCTGGGACTAGCGGGAGGGGCTACAATGAGCAGTTCTTC.

The V call is TRBV20-1, the J call TRBJ1-1; no clear D. This CDR3 is 14 amino acids long. Germline assignment: CDR1 DFQATT and CDR2 SNEGSKA (reference sequence). Trimming pared 6 bases from V and 4 bases from J, leaving 18 bases between. The CDR3 sequence is CSALSITSGTEAFF. The CDR3 DNA reads as TGCAGTGCCCTTTCCATCACCAGTGGCACTGAAGCTTTCTTT.

The chain employs TRBV6-1 and TRBJ2-5; D is perhaps TRBD2 (5 bases). This CDR3 comprises 12 residues. Germline V gene lookup returns CDR1 MNHNS and CDR2 SASEGT. With 7 bases removed from V and 4 bases from J, the gap between germline ends came to 10 bases. The CDR3 region is CASMRTGETQYF. CDR3 sequence (DNA): TGTGCCAGCATGCGGACTGGAGAGACCCAGTACTTC.

The chain uses TRBV6-2 or TRBV6-3 and TRBJ1-2, with D unclear. The CDR3 is 14 amino acids. Deletions cut 0 bases from V and 4 bases from J, with 9 bases between. Germline CDR1 MNHEY, CDR2 SVGEGT. As DNA, the CDR3 is TGTGCCAGCAGTTACTCGGGGAGGAGCTATGGCTACACCTTC. Protein product: CASSYSGRSYGYTF.

This rearrangement joins TRBV7-2 to TRBJ2-7; the D gene could be TRBD1 or TRBD2 (5 bases each). This CDR3 spans 14 amino acids. Germline V gene sequence: CDR1 SGHTA, CDR2 FQGNSA. CDR3 coding DNA: TGTGCTAGCAGCTCGGGACGTGGCTCCTACGAGCCGTACGTA. It translates to CASSSGRGSYEPYV.

The genes are TRBV7-9 and TRBJ2-1; 10 nucleotides agree with TRBD2. Germline V gene data show CDR1 as SEHNR and CDR2 as FQNEAQ (reference sequence). The CDR3 consists of 19 residues. The junction had 13 bases not matched to a gene; V was cut back by 0 bases and J by 5 bases. CDR3 in amino acids: CASSLAHLKREGNNNEQFF. The CDR3 DNA reads TGTGCCAGCAGCTTAGCCCATTTGAAGCGGGAGGGAAATAACAATGAGCAGTTCTTC.

A single count supports this clonotype. A much bigger clone sits one base away, suggesting this may be a read error. CDR3 coding DNA: TGTGCCAGCAGTCGGGACAGGGGGAATACGCAGTATTTT. Its protein is CASSRDRGNTQYF. The chain carries TRBV7-2 and TRBJ2-3, with 11 positions matching TRBD1. V shed 6 bases and J 7 bases; nucleotides not matched to a gene: 3. The CDR3 is 13 residues long. CDR1 SGHTA and CDR2 FQGNSA come from the germline V gene.

The chain links TRBV27 to TRBJ2-6, with D tentatively TRBD1 or TRBD2 (5 bases each). Trimming pared 7 bases from V and 0 bases from J, leaving 22 bases between. The germline gives CDR1 MNHEY, CDR2 SMNVEV (reference sequence). This CDR3 spans 19 amino acids. The CDR3 bases are TGTGCCAGCACAACCCCTAGAGGGACCTTGAGCTCTGGGGCCAACGTCCTGACTTTC. Protein: CASTTPRGTLSSGANVLTF.

The chain recombines TRBV28 with TRBJ2-5, with D perhaps assigned TRBD1 or TRBD2 (5 bases each). Trimming removed 0 bases at V and 0 bases at J, with 11 bases between. This CDR3 has 16 amino acids. Germline lookup yields CDR1 MDHEN and CDR2 SYDVKM. CDR3 region: CASSLWGPGHQETQYF. The CDR3 region has the DNA TGTGCCAGCAGTTTATGGGGACCGGGACACCAAGAGACCCAGTACTTC.

This clonotype was detected a few times. The chain couples TRBV7-2 to TRBJ2-2, with 8 nucleotides matching TRBD2. Germline values: CDR1 SGHTA, CDR2 FQGNSA. The CDR3 runs 18 residues. J gave up 0 bases and V 1 base, and 7 bases lay outside the gene matches. The CDR3 here is CASSLVGTRFANTGELFF. The CDR3 DNA reads as TGTGCCAGCAGCTTAGTTGGGACTAGGTTCGCGAACACCGGGGAGCTGTTTTTT.

The chain recombines TRBV29-1 with TRBJ1-2, with D perhaps matching TRBD1 (5 bases). Germline V gene data show CDR1 as SQVTM and CDR2 as ANQGSEA. The CDR3 totals 13 residues. V was shortened by 7 bases and J by 7 bases, with 19 bases between the two germline ends. The CDR3 loop reads CSGNQGTLGGYTF. CDR3 coding DNA: TGCAGCGGTAATCAGGGTACTCTAGGTGGCTACACCTTC.